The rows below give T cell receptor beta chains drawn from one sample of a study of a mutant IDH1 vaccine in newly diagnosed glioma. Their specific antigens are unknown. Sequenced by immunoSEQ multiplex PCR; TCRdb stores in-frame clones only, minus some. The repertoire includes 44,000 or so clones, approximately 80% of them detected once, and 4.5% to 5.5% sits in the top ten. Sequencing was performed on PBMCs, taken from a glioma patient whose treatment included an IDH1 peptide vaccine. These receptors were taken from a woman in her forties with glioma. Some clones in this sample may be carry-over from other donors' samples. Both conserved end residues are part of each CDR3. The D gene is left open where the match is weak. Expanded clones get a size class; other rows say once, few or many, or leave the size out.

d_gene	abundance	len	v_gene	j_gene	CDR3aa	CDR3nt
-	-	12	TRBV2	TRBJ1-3	CASSVYRNTIYF	TGTGCCAGCAGTGTGTATAGGAACACCATATATTTT
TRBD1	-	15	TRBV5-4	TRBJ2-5	CASSSRDRGPETQYF	TGTGCCAGCAGCTCCCGGGACAGGGGACCAGAGACCCAGTACTTC
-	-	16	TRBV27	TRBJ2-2	CASSPGRVTNTGELFF	TGTGCCAGCAGTCCGGGTAGGGTTACGAACACCGGGGAGCTGTTTTTT
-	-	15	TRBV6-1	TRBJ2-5	CASTHMDTYQETQYF	TGTGCCAGCACCCATATGGACACGTACCAAGAGACCCAGTACTTC
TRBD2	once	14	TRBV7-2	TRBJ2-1	CASSGLAGRNEQFF	TGTGCCAGCAGCGGACTAGCGGGGAGAAATGAGCAGTTCTTC
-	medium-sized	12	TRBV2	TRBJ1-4	CASREGRGELFF	TGTGCCAGCAGGGAGGGGAGGGGTGAACTGTTTTTT
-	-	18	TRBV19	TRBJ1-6	CASRWEGQGQPPNSPLHF	TGTGCCAGTAGATGGGAGGGGCAAGGACAACCGCCAAATTCACCCCTCCACTTT
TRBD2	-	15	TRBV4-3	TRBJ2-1	CASSPGQGGANEQFF	TGCGCCAGCAGCCCGGGGCAGGGAGGGGCCAATGAGCAGTTCTTC
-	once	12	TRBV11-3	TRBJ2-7	CASSSDGYEQYF	TGTGCCAGCAGCTCGGACGGTTACGAGCAGTACTTC
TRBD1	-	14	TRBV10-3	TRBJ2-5	CAISESTGAETQYF	TGTGCCATCAGTGAGTCGACAGGGGCGGAGACCCAGTACTTC
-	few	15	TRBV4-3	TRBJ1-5	CASSQDSYSNQPQHF	TGCGCCAGCAGCCAAGATTCCTATAGCAATCAGCCCCAGCATTTT
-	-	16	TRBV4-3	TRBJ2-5	CASSQGLLEGGETQYF	TGCGCCAGCAGCCAAGGTCTATTGGAGGGAGGAGAGACCCAGTACTTC
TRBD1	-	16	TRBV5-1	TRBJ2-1	CASSAIAGTGPDEQFF	TGCGCCAGCAGCGCAATAGCCGGGACAGGGCCTGATGAGCAGTTCTTC
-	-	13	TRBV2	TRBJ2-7	CASSEGQKLEQYF	TGTGCCAGCAGTGAAGGGCAGAAGCTTGAGCAGTACTTC
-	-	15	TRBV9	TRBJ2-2	CASSVVARGTGELFF	TGTGCCAGCAGCGTAGTAGCACGGGGCACCGGGGAGCTGTTTTTT
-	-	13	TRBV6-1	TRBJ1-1	CASSEVSDTEAFF	TGTGCCAGCAGTGAAGTCTCAGACACTGAAGCTTTCTTT
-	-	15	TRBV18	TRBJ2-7	CASSPASTPNYEQYF	TGTGCCAGCTCACCAGCCTCGACACCCAACTACGAGCAGTACTTC
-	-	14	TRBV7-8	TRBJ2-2	CASSFLWASGELFF	TGTGCCAGCAGCTTCCTGTGGGCCAGTGGGGAGCTGTTTTTT
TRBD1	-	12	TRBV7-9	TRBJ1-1	CASSPDREGAFF	TGTGCCAGCAGCCCCGACAGGGAGGGAGCTTTCTTT
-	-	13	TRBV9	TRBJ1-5	CASSAQGNQPQHF	TGTGCCAGCAGCGCCCAGGGAAATCAGCCCCAGCATTTT
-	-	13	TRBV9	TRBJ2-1	CASGEGAPGEQFF	TGTGCCAGCGGGGAGGGGGCGCCGGGCGAGCAGTTCTTC
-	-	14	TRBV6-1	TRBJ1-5	CASTPMGGNQPQHF	TGTGCCAGCACTCCGATGGGAGGTAATCAGCCCCAGCATTTT
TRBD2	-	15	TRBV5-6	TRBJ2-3	CATSSSGGVWDTQYF	TGTGCCACCTCCTCTAGCGGGGGGGTTTGGGATACGCAGTATTTT
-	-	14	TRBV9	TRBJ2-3	CASSVGAGTDTQYF	TGTGCCAGCAGCGTCGGTGCGGGCACAGATACGCAGTATTTT
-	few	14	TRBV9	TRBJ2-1	CASSVAKLGSEQFF	TGTGCCAGCAGCGTAGCAAAGTTGGGGTCTGAGCAGTTCTTC
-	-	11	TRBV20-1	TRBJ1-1	CSAREAQGAFF	TGCAGTGCTAGAGAGGCTCAGGGAGCTTTCTTT
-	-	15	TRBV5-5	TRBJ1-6	CASSSFGGKNSPLHF	TGTGCCAGCAGCTCCTTTGGGGGCAAGAATTCACCCCTCCACTTT